This is a list of T cell receptor beta chains from one sample in a study of cytomegalovirus exposure and HLA in healthy donors. Some clones are missing from TCRdb's copy, which holds only in-frame ones; the method was immunoSEQ multiplex PCR. The table includes roughly 55,000 clones, roughly 74% detected once. The material sequenced was PBMCs. The source is a middle-aged man in good health and CMV-seropositive. Both conserved end residues are trimmed from each CDR3. For some rows the clone size is stated as once, few or many, or as a class when expanded; others skip it.

clone size: .
V gene: TRBV7-9
CDR3 protein: ASSLLAGGEGGTDTQY

clone size: .
V gene: TRBV4-2
CDR3 protein: ASSQVGGGLNPTDTQY

clone size: .
V gene: TRBV9
CDR3 protein: ASSVSQENTEAF

clone size: few
V gene: TRBV7-6
CDR3 protein: ASSFSGQGPYEQY

clone size: .
V gene: TRBV25-1
CDR3 protein: ASSHGDRGVEGYT

clone size: few
V gene: TRBV9
CDR3 protein: ASSVAPSTDTQY

clone size: .
V gene: TRBV11-2
CDR3 protein: ASSLSRDRATIQY

clone size: .
V gene: TRBV27
CDR3 protein: ASTSGGDYEQY

clone size: .
V gene: TRBV6-6
CDR3 protein: ASSYSTTPPREF

clone size: few
V gene: TRBV4-2
CDR3 protein: ASSQDSQRGGVGNTGELF

clone size: once
V gene: TRBV2
CDR3 protein: ASSESMQVYNEQF

clone size: .
V gene: TRBV5-1
CDR3 protein: ASSLTQGIYGYT

clone size: few
V gene: TRBV30
CDR3 protein: ACVDPSSYEQY

clone size: .
V gene: TRBV5-8
CDR3 protein: ASSRTGISYNEQF

clone size: .
V gene: TRBV5-1
CDR3 protein: ASSLDRGITLEAF

clone size: .
V gene: TRBV30
CDR3 protein: AWSVWTSGGTDTQY

clone size: .
V gene: TRBV7-7
CDR3 protein: ASSITRETGELF

clone size: .
V gene: TRBV11-3
CDR3 protein: ASSSGQGDYGYT

clone size: .
V gene: TRBV28
CDR3 protein: ATTSQSYEQY

clone size: .
V gene: TRBV7-2
CDR3 protein: ASSVLRGYGTGELF

clone size: once
V gene: TRBV7-3
CDR3 protein: ASSLAAGQAGELF

clone size: .
V gene: TRBV6-5
CDR3 protein: ASSEQGGSNYGYT

clone size: .
V gene: TRBV13
CDR3 protein: ASSFSGLALSYNEQF

clone size: .
V gene: TRBV2
CDR3 protein: ASSRLDLNTEAF

clone size: .
V gene: TRBV19
CDR3 protein: ASHRGSGGSSYNEQF

clone size: .
V gene: TRBV13
CDR3 protein: ASSPGDTQY

clone size: .
V gene: TRBV5-6
CDR3 protein: ASSSQTGGGMNTEAF

clone size: .
V gene: TRBV6-5
CDR3 protein: ASSYRRGGSYNEQF

clone size: .
V gene: TRBV2
CDR3 protein: ASSEAPYARTEAF

clone size: few
V gene: TRBV5-6
CDR3 protein: ASSLASGGSYEQY

clone size: .
V gene: TRBV5-8
CDR3 protein: ASSPGMRGGLYTQY

clone size: .
V gene: TRBV5-1
CDR3 protein: ASSPIADSSYNEQF

clone size: .
V gene: TRBV14
CDR3 protein: ASSPSADWDYGYT

clone size: .
V gene: TRBV6-5
CDR3 protein: ASSPPGQGNSPLH

clone size: .
V gene: TRBV6-1
CDR3 protein: ASSDTGQGDTEAF

clone size: once
V gene: TRBV29-1
CDR3 protein: SVGQGDYEQY

clone size: .
V gene: TRBV7-3
CDR3 protein: ASSLEWRVNEQF

clone size: .
V gene: TRBV15
CDR3 protein: ATRSYTGELF

clone size: once
V gene: TRBV7-8
CDR3 protein: ASSRGSLSEQF